The 31 T cell receptor beta chains listed next were all sequenced from one sample in a study of blood T cell repertoires in COVID-19 (dated by TCRdb to the early 2020s). Library construction relied on the immunoSEQ multiplex PCR assay. TCRdb's version of the immuneACCESS table is confined to in-frame rearrangements and falls short of the full clone set. An unresolved V gene accounts for under half of the shortfall where checked; the remainder is of unknown origin. The table for this sample lists about 150,000 clones; around 80% of them were counted only once. Roughly 9.8% of the sample goes to the ten largest clones. The sequencing sample was made of peripheral blood. These receptors came from a woman in her forties or fifties with acute or convalescent COVID-19.

The V gene is TRBV11-1, the J gene TRBJ2-1, with 14 bases matching TRBD2. Trimming took 2 bases from V and 10 from J; bases not matched to a gene: 4. The CDR3 length is 15 residues. CDR1 is SGHAT, CDR2 FQDESV, per germline (reference sequence). CDR3 nucleotide sequence: TGTGCCAGCAGCTTAACGCGACTAGCGGGAGGGGAGCAGTTCTTC. Residues: CASSLTRLAGGEQFF.

This clone appeared a single time. This chain uses TRBV10-3 with TRBJ1-2; 7 bases fit TRBD1. The CDR3 spans 15 residues. Unmatched junction bases numbered 10, after V lost 4 bases and J lost 5 bases. Looked up from germline, CDR1 is ENHRY and CDR2 is SYGVKD. CDR3 nucleotides: TGTGCCATCAGTGCAGGGGGAGGCCTCCTTTATGGCTACACCTTC. Its protein is CAISAGGGLLYGYTF.

The chain is built from TRBV19 and TRBJ1-5, with D perhaps TRBD1 (6 bases). V lost 11 bases and J 1 base, leaving 12 bases between the germline ends. Germline V gene sequence: CDR1 LNHDA, CDR2 SQIVND (reference sequence). The CDR3 covers 13 residues. The CDR3 reads CAGGTTSNQPQHF. The DNA for the CDR3 is TGTGCCGGGGGCACGACCAGCAATCAGCCCCAGCATTTT.

V is TRBV3-1 (or the pseudogene TRBV3-2) and J is TRBJ2-3, with D perhaps TRBD2 (5 bases). CDR3 length: 15 residues. Germline V gene lookup returns CDR1 LGHDT and CDR2 YNNKEL (reference sequence). V was cut by 6 bases and J by 0 bases, with 13 bases left in between. The CDR3 region is CASSLAIPSTDTQYF. In DNA form, the CDR3 reads TGTGCCAGCAGTCTAGCCATCCCTAGCACAGATACGCAGTATTTT.

This clone occurred a few times. The chain links TRBV6-2 or TRBV6-3 to TRBJ2-5; 11 bases agree with TRBD2. The V segment lost 6 bases and the J segment 5 bases; nucleotides outside the gene matches: 11. Germline V lookup: CDR1 MNHEY, CDR2 SVGEGT. The CDR3 is 16 residues long. CDR3 in amino acids: CASSQNSGRARETQYF. The CDR3 DNA sequence: TGTGCCAGCAGCCAAAATAGCGGGAGGGCCCGGGAGACCCAGTACTTC.

J is TRBJ1-1 and V is TRBV19; TRBD1 matches at 9 bases. The germline V gene has CDR1 LNHDA and CDR2 SQIVND (reference sequence). After removal of 5 bases from V and 4 bases from J, the junction contained 8 bases not matched to a gene. This CDR3 is built from 15 residues. The CDR3 DNA reads as TGTGCCAGTAGTGAACTACAGGGGGCGCTCACTGAAGCTTTCTTT. It specifies CASSELQGALTEAFF.

A few counts support this clone. The genes are TRBV11-2 and TRBJ1-5; possible D gene TRBD1, 5 bases. From germline, CDR1 is SGHAT and CDR2 FQNNGV. The CDR3 contains 16 residues. V gave up 4 bases and J gave up 2 bases, with 15 bases separating them. The CDR3 here is CASSSGGGVRNQPQHF. The CDR3 nucleotides are TGTGCCAGCAGCTCGGGGGGAGGGGTCCGCAATCAGCCCCAGCATTTT.

In its sample, this clone was seen once. The chain carries TRBV28 and TRBJ2-7, with TRBD1 matching 7 bases. This CDR3 contains 14 residues. V was pared by 3 bases and J by 4 bases, with 6 bases of the junction left unmatched. From germline, CDR1 is MDHEN and CDR2 SYDVKM. The CDR3 bases are TGTGCCAGCAGTTTGGGACAGACCCTTTACGAGCAGTACTTC. Its translation is CASSLGQTLYEQYF. The entire variable domain, with the rest obtained from reference TRBV28 and TRBJ2-7, is as follows: DVKVTQSSRYLVKRTGEKVFLECVQDMDHENMFWYRQDPGLGLRLIYFSYDVKMKEKGDIPEGYSVSREKKERFSLILESASTNQTSMYLCASSLGQTLYEQYFGPGTRLTVT.

The rearrangement joins TRBV28 to TRBJ2-5; tentative D call: TRBD1 (6 bases). Germline loops: CDR1 MDHEN, CDR2 SYDVKM. Trimming took off 4 bases at V and 1 base at J, with 13 bases between the two ends. CDR3 length: 15 amino acids. CDR3 DNA: TGTGCCAGCAGTTCGCCCCAGGGGTCCCAAGAGACCCAGTACTTC. This codes for CASSSPQGSQETQYF.

The chain employs TRBV20-1 and TRBJ1-4; D is possibly TRBD1 (5 bases). V lost 3 bases and J lost 8, with 16 bases in between. Looked up from germline, CDR1 is DFQATT and CDR2 is SNEGSKA (reference sequence). The CDR3 has 14 residues. CDR3 DNA: TGCAGTGCTAGTCCGGGGGTACCGTTAGAAAAACTGTTTTTT. Protein product: CSASPGVPLEKLFF.

V is TRBV18 and J is TRBJ2-5, with TRBD2 as a possible D gene (6 bases). Germline values: CDR1 KGHSH, CDR2 LQKENI. The CDR3 has 13 residues. The V gene lost 6 bases and the J gene lost 5 bases, with 13 bases spanning the gap. The CDR3 region is CASSRGERETQYF. The CDR3 nucleotides read TGTGCCAGCTCTCGCGGGGAACGGGAGACCCAGTACTTC.

The chain couples TRBV4-1 to TRBJ1-2; D is undetermined. Trimming cost V 1 base and J 0 bases, with 6 bases left between them. The CDR3 runs to 14 residues. Germline lookup yields CDR1 MGHRA and CDR2 YSYEKL. The CDR3 DNA reads TGCGCCAGCAGCCAAGTTTGGCCTAACTATGGCTACACCTTC. It is translated as CASSQVWPNYGYTF.

V is TRBV6-4 and J is TRBJ2-1; TRBD2 matches at 9 bases. This CDR3 is 14 amino acids long. Germline CDR1 reads MRHNA; CDR2 reads SNTAGT. V dropped 1 base and J dropped 9; count of bases not matched to a gene: 4. The DNA of the CDR3 is TGTGCCAGCAGTGACTTAGCGGGAGTCGGTGAGCAGTTCTTC. Residues: CASSDLAGVGEQFF.

V usage is TRBV7-8 and J usage is TRBJ2-3; a weak D match, TRBD2 (5 bases). CDR3 length: 15 amino acids. Germline V lookup: CDR1 SGHVS, CDR2 FQNEAQ. Trimming left V 3 bases short and J 1 base short, with 11 bases between. CDR3 nucleotides: TGTGCCAGCAGCTTGCTCGACTACCGCACAGATACGCAGTATTTT. Protein: CASSLLDYRTDTQYF.

The chain has TRBV5-1 and TRBJ2-1; 7 nucleotides line up with TRBD1. The V and J ends lost 4 bases and 6 bases, in that order; junction bases with no gene match: 13. Germline V lookup: CDR1 SGHRS, CDR2 YFSETQ. CDR3 size: 16 residues. The CDR3 DNA follows: TGCGCCAGCAGCGAGGGGTGGGACAGACCCGGCAATGAGCAGTTCTTC. This gives the protein CASSEGWDRPGNEQFF. The full variable domain, completed using reference TRBV5-1 and TRBJ2-1, is KAGVTQTPRYLIKTRGQQVTLSCSPISGHRSVSWYQQTPGQGLQFLFEYFSETQRNKGNFPGRFSGRQFSNSRSEMNVSTLELGDSALYLCASSEGWDRPGNEQFFGPGTRLTVL.

The V gene is TRBV3-1 (or the pseudogene TRBV3-2), the J gene TRBJ1-1; D possibly corresponds to TRBD1 (5 bases). With 3 bases removed from V and 0 bases from J, the gap between germline ends came to 14 bases. This CDR3 comprises 16 residues. Germline V gives CDR1 LGHDT, CDR2 YNNKEL (reference sequence). DNA for the CDR3: TGTGCCAGCAGCCACATGGGACTGATCATGAACACTGAAGCTTTCTTT. Its translation is CASSHMGLIMNTEAFF.

The chain uses TRBV4-3 and TRBJ1-2; weak D call: TRBD1 (5 bases). Per the germline V gene, CDR1 is LGHNA and CDR2 is YSLEER. The ends were cut back, 0 bases at V and 4 bases at J, with 6 bases in the middle. The CDR3 has 13 amino acids. The CDR3 is CASSQDRVYGYTF. CDR3 bases: TGCGCCAGCAGCCAAGACAGGGTCTATGGCTACACCTTC.

This chain uses TRBV9 with TRBJ2-7; possibly TRBD1 for D (7 bases). The V gene lost 0 bases and the J gene lost 2 bases, with 12 bases spanning the gap. The CDR3 is made up of 15 amino acids. Per the germline V gene, CDR1 is SGDLS and CDR2 is YYNGEE. CDR3 DNA: TGTGCCAGCAGCGTAGGACAGGGAGGCCCCTACGAGCAGTACTTC. This translates into CASSVGQGGPYEQYF.

The CDR3 DNA follows: TGCAGTGCTAGTACCCTACCAGGCTACACCTTC. Its protein is CSASTLPGYTF. The chain joins TRBV20-1 to TRBJ1-2; no reliable D call. The CDR3 covers 11 residues. The V and J ends lost 3 bases and 8 bases respectively, with 10 bases between them. Germline V gene data show CDR1 as DFQATT and CDR2 as SNEGSKA (reference sequence).

The chain uses TRBV2 and TRBJ1-2; 8 bases align to TRBD1. Trimming removed 11 bases from V and 4 bases from J; junction bases left unmatched: 9. The CDR3 is 13 amino acids. The germline V gene encodes CDR1 SNHLY and CDR2 FYNNEI. This CDR3 is CAGSSDRGYGYTF. The CDR3 nucleotides are TGTGCCGGAAGCAGTGACAGGGGCTATGGCTACACCTTC.

The DNA for the CDR3 is TGTGCCAGCAGCTTAGTATCCAACAGGTTTATCTCTGGAAACACCATATATTTT. It is translated as CASSLVSNRFISGNTIYF. V and J are TRBV7-2 and TRBJ1-3, with D possibly being TRBD1 (5 bases). From germline, CDR1 is SGHTA and CDR2 FQGNSA. The CDR3 runs to 18 residues. V dropped 1 base and J dropped 0 bases, with 16 bases sitting between them.

The chain recombines TRBV2 with TRBJ1-1; a possible D gene is TRBD1 (5 bases). Trimming left V 0 bases short and J 6 bases short, with 17 bases between. CDR3 length: 16 residues. Germline V CDR1 and CDR2: SNHLY, FYNNEI. The CDR3 loop reads CASSEARSGRLSEAFF. The CDR3 nucleotides read TGTGCCAGCAGTGAAGCGCGGTCAGGGCGGTTGTCTGAAGCTTTCTTT.

With regard to this clone: Compared with germline, one end of the junction differs, possibly owing to a read error. The CDR3 region is CASSSEGGRWDF. CDR3 bases: TGTGCCAGCAGCTCCGAGGGCGGCCGGTGGGACTTC. The gene calls are TRBV11-2 and TRBJ2-7; a weak D match, TRBD2 (5 bases). Looked up from germline, CDR1 is SGHAT and CDR2 is FQNNGV. This CDR3 comprises 12 residues.

The sample holds one count of this clone. The chain employs TRBV9 and TRBJ1-6, with 11 bases matching TRBD1. The trim removed 0 bases at V and 9 bases at J, leaving 2 bases unmatched. The CDR3 extends over 15 amino acids. CDR1 and CDR2 (germline): SGDLS, YYNGEE. CDR3 coding DNA: TGTGCCAGCAGCGTAGGGGGACAGGGGGGTTCACCCCTCCACTTT. Encoded protein: CASSVGGQGGSPLHF. Full variable domain (remainder filled in from reference TRBV9 and TRBJ1-6): DSGVTQTPKHLITATGQRVTLRCSPRSGDLSVYWYQQSLDQGLQFLIQYYNGEERAKGNILERFSAQQFPDLHSELNLSSLELGDSALYFCASSVGGQGGSPLHFGNGTRLTVT.

V and J are TRBV7-8 and TRBJ2-2, with TRBD1 matching over 8 bases. With V trimmed by 0 bases and J by 1 base, 7 bases remained unmatched. Germline CDR1 SGHVS, CDR2 FQNEAQ. This CDR3 spans 18 amino acids. In DNA form, the CDR3 reads TGTGCCAGCAGCTTAGCGCTGGCAGGGGGCGAGAACACCGGGGAGCTGTTTTTT. It translates to CASSLALAGGENTGELFF.

J is TRBJ1-1 and V is TRBV5-4; D may be TRBD1 (6 bases). Trimming removed 0 bases from V and 3 bases from J, with 9 bases in between. CDR1 is SGHNT and CDR2 is YYREEE in the germline V gene (reference sequence). The CDR3 covers 14 residues. The CDR3 bases are TGTGCCAGCAGCTTGGGGGGGGGCCACACTGAAGCTTTCTTT. Its protein is CASSLGGGHTEAFF.

The gene calls are TRBV7-3 and TRBJ2-6; D not certain. Germline CDR1 SGHTA, CDR2 FQGTGA. The CDR3 extends over 17 amino acids. V lost 1 base and J 0 bases, leaving 10 bases between the germline ends. The CDR3 bases are TGTGCCAGCAGCTTAAGAGCCGCCGGCTCTGGGGCCAACGTCCTGACTTTC. Its protein product is CASSLRAAGSGANVLTF.

The chain carries TRBV6-6 and TRBJ1-5, with D possibly matching TRBD1 (5 bases). V lost 7 bases to trimming and J lost 0 bases, with 13 bases between them. Germline V gene data show CDR1 as MNHNY and CDR2 as SVGAGI (reference sequence). The CDR3 is 15 residues long. CDR3 amino acids: CASKRQGYSNQPQHF. The CDR3 nucleotides read TGTGCCAGCAAACGTCAGGGATATAGCAATCAGCCCCAGCATTTT.

The chain combines TRBV28 with TRBJ1-1; 8 nucleotides agree with TRBD1. V was clipped by 4 bases and J by 5 bases; unmatched bases: 3. Germline CDR1 reads MDHEN; CDR2 reads SYDVKM. The CDR3 extends over 13 amino acids. The CDR3 loop reads CASSYRGRTEAFF. CDR3 DNA sequence: TGTGCCAGCAGTTACAGGGGGAGGACTGAAGCTTTCTTT.

The chain uses TRBV12-3 or TRBV12-4 and TRBJ2-7; D perhaps matches TRBD2 (6 bases). With 3 bases removed from V and 3 bases from J, the gap between germline ends came to 9 bases. CDR3 size: 13 residues. The CDR3 protein is CASSLWGVYEQYF. The CDR3 bases are TGTGCCAGCAGTTTGTGGGGGGTCTACGAGCAGTACTTC.

This clone was observed a handful of times. V and J are TRBV19 and TRBJ1-6; no clear D gene. V was shortened by 3 bases and J by 8 bases, with 8 bases between the two germline ends. The CDR3 runs to 13 residues. CDR1 LNHDA and CDR2 SQIVND come from the germline V gene (reference sequence). CDR3: CASSITRDSPLHF. CDR3 sequence (DNA): TGTGCCAGTAGTATTACCCGGGATTCACCCCTCCACTTT. The full variable domain, in which reference TRBV19 and TRBJ1-6 provide the parts outside the CDR3, is DGGITQSPKYLFRKEGQNVTLSCEQNLNHDAMYWYRQDPGQGLRLIYYSQIVNDFQKGDIAEGYSVSREKKESFPLTVTSAQKNPTAFYLCASSITRDSPLHFGNGTRLTVT.